This T cell receptor beta chain was recovered during a study of T-cell memory formation after mild COVID-19. CDR3 size: 16 residues. Germline V gene sequence: CDR1 DFQATT, CDR2 SNEGSKA (reference sequence). Trimming cost V 2 bases and J 1 base; bases outside gene matches: 10. TCRdb recomputed calls from the 5' RACE reads with MiXCR, one row per CDR3 protein. The sample has around 200,000 distinct CDR3 sequences; roughly 23% are singletons. The chain is built from TRBV20-1 and TRBJ2-5; 7 positions match TRBD2. Sequencing was performed on PBMCs or a T cell subset sorted from them (not recorded which). The TCR comes from an adult woman who had mild COVID-19 (a few samples of this study predate the infection). Cell type and time point are not known. DNA of the CDR3: TGCAGTGCTAGACCCATCAGTGGACTAGGCCAAGAGACCCAGTACTTC. As protein: CSARPISGLGQETQYF.